Listed below are T cell receptor beta chains from one sample, sequenced in a study of vaccination effects on CD4 cells after COVID-19. The antigens these receptors bind are not known. Assay used: immunoSEQ multiplex PCR; TCRdb lists only in-frame clones, some missing. Of 30,000 or so clones in the sample, approximately 75% were seen once. The source was CD4+ T cells from PBMCs cultured with HCoV-229E spike peptides, collected after COVID-19 vaccination. The receptor source for this set is a human donor who received a COVID-19 vaccine. Both conserved end residues are part of each CDR3. Each record gives: clone size, V gene, D gene, J gene, CDR3 DNA, CDR3 protein. A D gene is named only where the DNA matches it firmly. Expanded clones get a size class; other rows say once, few or many, or leave the size out.

>.|TRBV5-1|TRBD1|TRBJ2-3
TGCGCCAGCAGCTTGGGACAGGGGGAGGCGGATACGCAGTATTTT
CASSLGQGEADTQYF
>.|TRBV9|.|TRBJ1-2
TGTGCCAGCAGCGTAGACTCAACTTATGGCTACACCTTC
CASSVDSTYGYTF
>.|TRBV5-1|.|TRBJ1-4
TGCGCCAGCAGCCCCGGGACACCTCCCAATGAAAAACTGTTTTTT
CASSPGTPPNEKLFF
>few|TRBV30|.|TRBJ2-1
TGTGCCGGAAGGTCCGGGTCCCCCTACAATGAGCAGTTCTTC
CAGRSGSPYNEQFF
>.|TRBV18|TRBD2|TRBJ2-5
TGTGCCAGCTCACCAGGGACTAGCAGATGGCAAGAGACCCAGTACTTC
CASSPGTSRWQETQYF
>medium-sized|TRBV4-1|.|TRBJ2-2
TGCGCCAGCAGCCAAGTAGACATGGGCTTTGGCACCGGGGAGCTGTTTTTT
CASSQVDMGFGTGELFF
>.|TRBV18|TRBD2|TRBJ2-1
TGTGCCAGCTCACCACCGTCGGGGGGGGCCCATGAGCAGTTCTTC
CASSPPSGGAHEQFF
>few|TRBV3-1/TRBV3-2|TRBD1|TRBJ1-2
TGTGCCAGCAGCCGACTCCTACAGGGGGCAAGGGGCTACACCTTC
CASSRLLQGARGYTF
>few|TRBV3-1/TRBV3-2|.|TRBJ1-2
TGTGCCAGCAGCCAAGGGGCAGGGGCCTATGGCTACACCTTC
CASSQGAGAYGYTF
>few|TRBV29-1|.|TRBJ2-1
TGCAGCGTTGGCCCGGCAGGGAATGAGCAGTTCTTC
CSVGPAGNEQFF
>.|TRBV3-1/TRBV3-2|.|TRBJ1-1
TGTGCCAGCAGCCAATTGGGTGAAGCTTTCTTT
CASSQLGEAFF
>few|TRBV5-1|.|TRBJ2-5
TGCGCCAGCAGCTTACAAGAGACCCAGTACTTC
CASSLQETQYF
>few|TRBV27|TRBD1|TRBJ1-6
TGTGCCAGCCTCCCTCACAGGGGGGGTGATTCACCCCTCCACTTT
CASLPHRGGDSPLHF
>.|TRBV5-1|TRBD1|TRBJ1-1
TGCGCCAGCAGGCCAGGACAGGGCAGGGGCTATATGAACACTGAAGCTTTCTTT
CASRPGQGRGYMNTEAFF
>.|TRBV14|.|TRBJ1-2
TGTGCCAGCAGCCACCGGGGGAACTATGGCTACACCTTC
CASSHRGNYGYTF
>.|TRBV11-3|.|TRBJ2-1
TGTGCCAGCAGCCTAGGGTCCGGGGCCGGCCGCAGGGAGCAGTTCTTC
CASSLGSGAGRREQFF
>.|TRBV5-1|.|TRBJ1-2
TGCGCCAGCAGCCCGGGGACATCAGCTAACTATGGCTACACCTTC
CASSPGTSANYGYTF
>.|TRBV10-2|TRBD1|TRBJ2-5
TGCGCCAGCAGTAAAGACAGGGCCCAAGAGACCCAGTACTTC
CASSKDRAQETQYF
>.|TRBV19|TRBD1|TRBJ1-1
TGTGCCAGTAGTATGATACAGGGGTCCACTGAAGCTTTCTTT
CASSMIQGSTEAFF
>.|TRBV5-1|TRBD2|TRBJ2-1
TGCGCCAGCAGCTTCCTAGCGGGGGGCACATACAATGAGCAGTTCTTC
CASSFLAGGTYNEQFF
>.|TRBV6-6|TRBD1|TRBJ1-1
TGTGCCAGCAGAACCGGGACAGGGGTCGTGGACACTGAAGCTTTCTTT
CASRTGTGVVDTEAFF
>.|TRBV18|.|TRBJ1-2
TGTGCCAGCTCACCACCGGCCAGGGCTGGTGGCTACACCTTC
CASSPPARAGGYTF